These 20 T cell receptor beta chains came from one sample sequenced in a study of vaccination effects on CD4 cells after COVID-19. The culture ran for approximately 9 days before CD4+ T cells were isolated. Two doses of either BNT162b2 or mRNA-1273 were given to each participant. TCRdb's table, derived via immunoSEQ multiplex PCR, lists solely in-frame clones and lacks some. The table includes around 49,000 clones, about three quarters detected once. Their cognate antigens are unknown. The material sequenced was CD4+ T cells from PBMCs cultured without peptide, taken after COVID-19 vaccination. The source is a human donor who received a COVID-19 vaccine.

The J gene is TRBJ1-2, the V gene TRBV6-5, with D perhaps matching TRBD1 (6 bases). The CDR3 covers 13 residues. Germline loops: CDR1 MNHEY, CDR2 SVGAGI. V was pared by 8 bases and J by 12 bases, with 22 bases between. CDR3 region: CASLHGRDTRHTF. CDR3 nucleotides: TGTGCCAGCCTTCATGGTAGGGACACAAGGCACACCTTC.

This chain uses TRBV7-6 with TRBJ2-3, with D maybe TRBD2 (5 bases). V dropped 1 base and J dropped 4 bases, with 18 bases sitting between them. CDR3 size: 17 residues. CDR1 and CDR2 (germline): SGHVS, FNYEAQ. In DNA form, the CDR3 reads TGTGCCAGCAGCTTAGGAGGGTCTAGTATTTCGGCAGATACGCAGTATTTT. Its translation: CASSLGGSSISADTQYF.

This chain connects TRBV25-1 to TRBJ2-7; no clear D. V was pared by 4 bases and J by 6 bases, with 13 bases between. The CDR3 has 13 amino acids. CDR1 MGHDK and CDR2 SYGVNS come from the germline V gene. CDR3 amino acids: CASSGLRVGEQYF. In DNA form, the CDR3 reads TGTGCCAGCAGTGGGCTTAGGGTCGGCGAGCAGTACTTC.

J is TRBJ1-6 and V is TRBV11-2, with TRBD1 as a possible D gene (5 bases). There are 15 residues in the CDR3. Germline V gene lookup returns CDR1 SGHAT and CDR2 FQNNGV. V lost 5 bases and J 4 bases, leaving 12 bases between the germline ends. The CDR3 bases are TGTGCCAGCAGCGGGAAGGGGTCTTATAATTCACCCCTCCACTTT. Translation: CASSGKGSYNSPLHF.

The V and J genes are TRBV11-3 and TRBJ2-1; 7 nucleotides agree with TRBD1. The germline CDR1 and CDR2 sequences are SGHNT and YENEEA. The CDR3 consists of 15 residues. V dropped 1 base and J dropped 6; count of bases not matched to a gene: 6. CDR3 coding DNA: TGTGCCAGCAGCTTAGCGACAGGGACCGTCAATGAGCAGTTCTTC. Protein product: CASSLATGTVNEQFF.

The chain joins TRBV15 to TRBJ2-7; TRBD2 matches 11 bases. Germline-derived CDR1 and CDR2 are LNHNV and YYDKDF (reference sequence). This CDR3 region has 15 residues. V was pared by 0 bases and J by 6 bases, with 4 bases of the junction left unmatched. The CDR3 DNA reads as TGTGCCACCAGCAGAGATCTAGCGGGGGGACGCGAGCAGTACTTC. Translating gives CATSRDLAGGREQYF.

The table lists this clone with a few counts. The CDR3 nucleotides read TGTGCCAGCTCACCACCCCAAGGTTTCGAGGTCGACACTGAAGCTTTCTTT. This gives the protein CASSPPQGFEVDTEAFF. The chain is built from TRBV18 and TRBJ1-1; D remains unclear. The CDR3 runs 17 residues. CDR1 and CDR2 (germline): KGHSH, LQKENI. V lost 0 bases, J lost 3 bases, and 17 bases lay in between.

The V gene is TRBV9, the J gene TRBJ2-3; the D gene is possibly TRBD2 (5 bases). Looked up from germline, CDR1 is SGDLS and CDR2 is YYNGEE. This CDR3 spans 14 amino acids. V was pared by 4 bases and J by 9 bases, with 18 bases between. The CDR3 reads CASSPRTDLGTQYF. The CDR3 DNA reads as TGTGCCAGCAGCCCAAGGACTGACCTCGGCACGCAGTATTTT.

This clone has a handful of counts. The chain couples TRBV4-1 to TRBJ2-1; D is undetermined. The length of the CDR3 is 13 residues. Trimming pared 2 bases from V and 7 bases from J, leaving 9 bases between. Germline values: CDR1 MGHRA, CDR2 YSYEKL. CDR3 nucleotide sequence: TGCGCCAGCAGCCAAAGTCGCTTAAATGAGCAGTTCTTC. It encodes CASSQSRLNEQFF.

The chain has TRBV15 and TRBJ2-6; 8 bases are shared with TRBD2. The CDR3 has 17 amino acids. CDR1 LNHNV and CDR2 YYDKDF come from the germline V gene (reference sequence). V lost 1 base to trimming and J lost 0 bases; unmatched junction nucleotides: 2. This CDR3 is CATSRAGGGSGANVLTF. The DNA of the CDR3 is TGTGCCACCAGCAGAGCCGGGGGGGGCTCTGGGGCCAACGTCCTGACTTTC.

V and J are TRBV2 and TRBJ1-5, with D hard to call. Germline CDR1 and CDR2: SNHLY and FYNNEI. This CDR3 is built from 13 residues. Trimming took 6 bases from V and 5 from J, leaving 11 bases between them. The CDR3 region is CASSLLWDQPQHF. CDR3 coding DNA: TGTGCCAGCAGCCTCTTGTGGGATCAGCCCCAGCATTTT.

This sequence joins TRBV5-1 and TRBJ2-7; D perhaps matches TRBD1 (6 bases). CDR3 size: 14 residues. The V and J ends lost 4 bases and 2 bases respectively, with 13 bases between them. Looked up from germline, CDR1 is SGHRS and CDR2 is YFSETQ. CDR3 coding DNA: TGCGCCAGCAGCCCGGACAGCGGCCCCTACGAGCAGTACTTC. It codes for CASSPDSGPYEQYF.

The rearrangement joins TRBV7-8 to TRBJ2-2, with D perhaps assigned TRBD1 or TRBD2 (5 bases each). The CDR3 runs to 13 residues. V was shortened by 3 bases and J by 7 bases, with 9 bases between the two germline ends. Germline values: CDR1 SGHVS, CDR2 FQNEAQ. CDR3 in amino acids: CASSLRGGGELFF. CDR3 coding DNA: TGTGCCAGCAGCTTGAGGGGTGGCGGGGAGCTGTTTTTT.

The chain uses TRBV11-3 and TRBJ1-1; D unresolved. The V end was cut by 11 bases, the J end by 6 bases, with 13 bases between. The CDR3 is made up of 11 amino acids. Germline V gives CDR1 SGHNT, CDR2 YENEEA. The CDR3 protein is CAGKEEAEAFF. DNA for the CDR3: TGTGCCGGGAAGGAGGAGGCTGAAGCTTTCTTT.

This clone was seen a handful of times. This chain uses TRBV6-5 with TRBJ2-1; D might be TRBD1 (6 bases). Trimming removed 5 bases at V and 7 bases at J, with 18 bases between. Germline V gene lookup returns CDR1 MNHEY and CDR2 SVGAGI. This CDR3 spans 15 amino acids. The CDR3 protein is CASSRFRGVGNEQFF. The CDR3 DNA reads TGTGCCAGCAGTAGGTTCAGGGGAGTAGGGAATGAGCAGTTCTTC.

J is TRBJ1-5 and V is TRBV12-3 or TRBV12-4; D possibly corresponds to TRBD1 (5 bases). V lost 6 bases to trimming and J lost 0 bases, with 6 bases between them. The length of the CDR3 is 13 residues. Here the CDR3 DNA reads TGTGCCAGCAGCGACAGTAGCAATCAGCCCCAGCATTTT. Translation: CASSDSSNQPQHF.

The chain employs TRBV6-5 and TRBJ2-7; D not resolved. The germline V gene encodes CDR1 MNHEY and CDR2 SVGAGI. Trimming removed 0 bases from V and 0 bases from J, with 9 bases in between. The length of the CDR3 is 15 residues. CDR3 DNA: TGTGCCAGCAGTTACTCGGGTGTTAGCTCCTACGAGCAGTACTTC. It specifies CASSYSGVSSYEQYF.

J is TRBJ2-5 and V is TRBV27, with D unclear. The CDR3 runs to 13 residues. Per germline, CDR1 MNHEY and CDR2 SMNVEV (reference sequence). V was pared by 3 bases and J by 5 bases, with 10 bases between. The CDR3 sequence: CASSLGHGETQYF. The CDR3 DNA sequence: TGTGCCAGCAGTTTGGGTCATGGGGAGACCCAGTACTTC.

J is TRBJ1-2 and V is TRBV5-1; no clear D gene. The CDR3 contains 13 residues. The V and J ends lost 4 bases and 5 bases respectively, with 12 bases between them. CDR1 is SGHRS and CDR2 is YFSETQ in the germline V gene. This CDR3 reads CASSDDGSYGYTF. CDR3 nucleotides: TGCGCCAGCAGCGACGACGGATCTTATGGCTACACCTTC.

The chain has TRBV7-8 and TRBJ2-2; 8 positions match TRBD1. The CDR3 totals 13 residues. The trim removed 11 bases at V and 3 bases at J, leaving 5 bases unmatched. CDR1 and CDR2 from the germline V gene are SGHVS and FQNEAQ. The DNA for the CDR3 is TGTGCCGACCGACAGGGGTACACCGGGGAGCTGTTTTTT. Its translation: CADRQGYTGELFF.